These 20 T cell receptor beta chains share one sample of origin, sequenced in a study of cytotoxic CD8 clonotypes in ibrutinib-treated CLL. Sequenced by immunoSEQ multiplex PCR; TCRdb stores in-frame clones only, minus some. The sample contains fewer than 200,000 clones, under 85% of which appear only once. The source was PBMCs, collected after 24 months of ibrutinib treatment. These receptors came from a human donor with chronic lymphocytic leukemia.

This chain connects TRBV28 to TRBJ1-4; 12 bases align to TRBD1. The CDR3 covers 15 residues. The ends lost 5 bases at V and 8 bases at J; junction bases unmatched: 6. CDR1 and CDR2 from the germline V gene are MDHEN and SYDVKM. This CDR3 reads CASSVGTGGREKLFF. The CDR3 coding sequence is TGTGCCAGCAGTGTCGGGACAGGGGGCCGGGAAAAACTGTTTTTT.

The chain recombines TRBV10-3 with TRBJ1-2; D gene ambiguous. Trimming took off 0 bases at V and 5 bases at J, with 1 base between the two ends. Looked up from germline, CDR1 is ENHRY and CDR2 is SYGVKD. This CDR3 contains 11 residues. CDR3 bases: TGTGCCATCAGTGAGTCGTATGGCTACACCTTC. Translation: CAISESYGYTF.

V usage is TRBV27 and J usage is TRBJ1-2, with a tentative D call TRBD1 (6 bases). Per germline, CDR1 MNHEY and CDR2 SMNVEV (reference sequence). The CDR3 contains 15 residues. V was trimmed by 1 base and J by 2 bases, leaving 11 bases between them. The CDR3 DNA reads as TGTGCCAGCAGTTTATTGGGCACAGGGAACTATGGCTACACCTTC. Translating it yields CASSLLGTGNYGYTF.

This clone appeared a single time. The chain is built from TRBV10-3 and TRBJ1-5, with a possible D match to TRBD1 (5 bases). The CDR3 runs to 14 residues. V lost 7 bases to trimming and J lost 0 bases, with 10 bases between them. Per the germline V gene, CDR1 is ENHRY and CDR2 is SYGVKD. The CDR3, as DNA: TGTGCCATCAAGCAGGGTGATAGCAATCAGCCCCAGCATTTT. This codes for CAIKQGDSNQPQHF.

This clone is a singleton in its sample. The rearrangement uses TRBV7-2 and TRBJ2-7; D is possibly TRBD1 or TRBD2 (6 bases each). V was cut by 2 bases and J by 0 bases, with 11 bases left in between. This CDR3 has 15 amino acids. Germline loops: CDR1 SGHTA, CDR2 FQGNSA. CDR3 DNA sequence: TGTGCCAGCAGCTTATTACAGGGACTCTCCTACGAGCAGTACTTC. This translates into CASSLLQGLSYEQYF.

This clone occurred once. The gene calls are TRBV11-3 and TRBJ2-5; possibly TRBD1 for D (6 bases). The CDR3 extends over 13 amino acids. The V end was cut by 1 base, the J end by 9 bases, with 12 bases between. The germline V gene has CDR1 SGHNT and CDR2 YENEEA. CDR3 loop: CASSLGSAGAQYF. The DNA of the CDR3 is TGTGCCAGCAGCTTAGGATCGGCAGGGGCCCAGTACTTC.

The chain recombines TRBV18 with TRBJ2-7; possible D gene TRBD2, 6 bases. Germline V gene lookup returns CDR1 KGHSH and CDR2 LQKENI. V was cut by 5 bases and J by 4 bases, with 9 bases left in between. The CDR3 is 12 residues long. CDR3 residues: CASSSGLYEQYF. The CDR3 nucleotides are TGTGCCAGCTCATCAGGACTATACGAGCAGTACTTC.

The CDR3 coding sequence is TGTGCCAGCAGGCGGACAGAGGGCGTCCTGACTTTC. Translation: CASRRTEGVLTF. V and J are TRBV6-5 and TRBJ2-6, with D perhaps matching TRBD1 (6 bases). CDR3 length equals 12 residues. Germline V CDR1 and CDR2: MNHEY, SVGAGI. Trimming removed 6 bases at V and 12 bases at J, with 12 bases between.

The CDR3 here is CASSSPGTGGGEAFF. CDR3 DNA sequence: TGTGCCAGCAGTTCCCCCGGGACAGGGGGCGGTGAAGCTTTCTTT. The chain couples TRBV27 to TRBJ1-1, with 12 bases that match TRBD1. J was trimmed by 7 bases and V by 4 bases; bases with no gene match: 7. CDR1 is MNHEY and CDR2 is SMNVEV in the germline V gene (reference sequence). There are 15 residues in the CDR3.

V gene TRBV9 combines with J gene TRBJ2-3; D is possibly TRBD2 (6 bases). The germline V and J ends were trimmed by 4 bases and 7 bases, with 16 bases remaining between them. The CDR3 loop spans 14 amino acids. Germline V gene sequence: CDR1 SGDLS, CDR2 YYNGEE. Here the CDR3 DNA reads TGTGCCAGCAGCCCGGAGCCAGGAGGGAATACGCAGTATTTT. It codes for CASSPEPGGNTQYF.

This chain joins TRBV6-5 and TRBJ2-7, with TRBD2 matching over 8 bases. This CDR3 has 15 amino acids. V lost 2 bases to trimming and J lost 2 bases; unmatched junction nucleotides: 5. In germline, CDR1 is MNHEY, CDR2 SVGAGI. CDR3 sequence: CASSYGAGGPYEQYF. In DNA, the CDR3 is TGTGCCAGCAGTTACGGGGCGGGAGGCCCCTACGAGCAGTACTTC.

The V and J genes are TRBV25-1 and TRBJ2-2, with D tentatively TRBD1 (6 bases). The germline V and J ends were trimmed by 7 bases and 3 bases, with 15 bases remaining between them. CDR1 and CDR2 (germline): MGHDK, SYGVNS. This CDR3 has 15 residues. CDR3 in DNA: TGTGCCAGCACCCCTGGAGGACAGTACACCGGGGAGCTGTTTTTT. Translating it yields CASTPGGQYTGELFF.

The CDR3 region is CASSQDVGSIYEQYF. CDR3 nucleotides: TGTGCCAGCAGCCAAGATGTTGGCAGCATCTACGAGCAGTACTTC. V is TRBV4-2 and J is TRBJ2-7; D gene uncertain. This CDR3 region has 15 residues. With 0 bases removed from V and 3 bases from J, the gap between germline ends came to 12 bases. Germline values: CDR1 LGHNA, CDR2 YNFKEQ.

The CDR3 sequence: CASSVDRVTYEQYF. The CDR3 nucleotides read TGTGCCAGCAGTGTCGACAGGGTAACCTACGAGCAGTACTTC. V is TRBV6-5 and J is TRBJ2-7, with 7 bases identical to TRBD1. This CDR3 comprises 14 residues. V shed 5 bases and J 2 bases; nucleotides not matched to a gene: 6. Germline-derived CDR1 and CDR2 are MNHEY and SVGAGI.

This clone was counted between two and nine times. The rearrangement uses TRBV11-3 and TRBJ1-1, with D possibly TRBD1 on 5 matching bases. From germline, CDR1 is SGHNT and CDR2 YENEEA. V shed 0 bases and J shed 7 bases, with 6 bases lying between them. This CDR3 comprises 12 residues. The chain's CDR3 is CASSLEQGEAFF. The CDR3, as DNA: TGTGCCAGCAGCTTAGAGCAGGGTGAAGCTTTCTTT.

V usage is TRBV11-1 and J usage is TRBJ2-7, with TRBD2 matching 13 bases. The CDR3 has 15 amino acids. Germline CDR1 is SGHAT and CDR2 is FQDESV (reference sequence). With 2 bases clipped from V and 2 bases from J, the junction kept 0 bases outside the gene matches. Here the CDR3 reads CASSLTSGRAYEQYF. DNA of the CDR3: TGTGCCAGCAGCTTAACTAGCGGGAGGGCCTACGAGCAGTACTTC.

The genes are TRBV5-1 and TRBJ2-5; weak D call: TRBD2 (6 bases). Deletions cut 4 bases from V and 3 bases from J, with 10 bases between. CDR1 and CDR2 from the germline V gene are SGHRS and YFSETQ. There are 13 residues in the CDR3. In nucleotides, the CDR3 is TGCGCCAGCAGCGTGGGACTGAAAGAGACCCAGTACTTC. Translating gives CASSVGLKETQYF.

The rearrangement uses TRBV19 and TRBJ2-7; TRBD1 agrees at 8 bases. V shed 1 base, J shed 0 bases, and the junction held 8 bases outside the gene matches. Germline V gene lookup returns CDR1 LNHDA and CDR2 SQIVND (reference sequence). The CDR3 length is 17 residues. CDR3 loop: CASSIAYGQGTSYEQYF. The DNA for the CDR3 is TGTGCCAGTAGTATAGCTTACGGACAGGGCACCTCCTACGAGCAGTACTTC.

This chain connects TRBV10-1 to TRBJ1-2; D unclear. The CDR3 is 9 residues long. Trimming stripped 9 bases from V and 6 bases from J, with 5 bases between. Germline V gene lookup returns CDR1 WNHNN and CDR2 SYGVQD (reference sequence). CDR3 sequence: CARPDGYTF. CDR3 nucleotide sequence: TGCGCCAGACCCGATGGCTACACCTTC.

A few counts support this clone. The V call is TRBV6-5, the J call TRBJ2-1, with a possible D match to TRBD2 (6 bases). The CDR3 covers 13 residues. Trimming pared 6 bases from V and 8 bases from J, leaving 14 bases between. Germline V gene data show CDR1 as MNHEY and CDR2 as SVGAGI. The CDR3 nucleotides read TGTGCCAGCAGCTCAACTAGCTTGGATGAGCAGTTCTTC. Its translation is CASSSTSLDEQFF.